A few counts support the clone carrying this T cell receptor beta chain. Its antigen is still unknown. The data were taken from a study of T cells after yellow fever vaccination. Study-level background: SMART-Seq v4 Ultra Low Input served to prepare low-cell-number fractions. Study outcomes and limitations: Clones that expanded after primary vaccination mostly reappeared after the booster (96% CD4, approximately 87% CD8). The secondary T-cell response peaked on day 5, not day 15, but was weaker.

CDR3 length equals 15 residues. The V and J ends lost 0 bases and 1 base respectively, with 7 bases between them. Germline lookup yields CDR1 SGHTA and CDR2 FQGNSA. The 5'RACE template-switching step produced TCR cDNA and added a universal primer site and UMIs. TCRdb passed the 5' RACE reads through MiXCR, listing each CDR3 protein once. The table includes about 340,000 distinct CDR3 sequences, 9.5% to 15% detected once. This specimen was CD4+ T cells sorted from PBMCs, taken 15 days after the yellow fever booster vaccination. The sequence derives from a man aged 18 to 30 who received the YFV17D yellow fever vaccine. The chain uses TRBV7-2 and TRBJ1-5; no reliable D call. This CDR3 is CASSLASLSNQPQHF. DNA for the CDR3: TGTGCCAGCAGCTTAGCCAGTTTGAGCAATCAGCCCCAGCATTTT.